This section outlines one T cell receptor beta chain sequence together with its context. The antigen remains unidentified. This sample stems from a study of cytomegalovirus exposure and HLA in healthy donors. About the research overall: Caucasian-associated ancestry cluster membership applied to over 80% of over 350 genotyped donors. General study results and limits: Sequencing likely produced, as an artifact, a cluster of highly shared sequence variants. Immune exposure information available was restricted to CMV serostatus.

CDR3 length: 16 amino acids. The J segment lost 5 bases and the V segment lost 1 base, leaving 8 bases of the junction unmatched. Germline values: CDR1 MNHNS, CDR2 SASEGT. PCR involved 60 Vbeta and 13 Jbeta primers. Some clones are missing from TCRdb's copy, which holds only in-frame ones; the method was immunoSEQ multiplex PCR. The sample includes 60,000 to 95,000 clones, roughly 84% seen only once; the top ten take around 18%. The TCR sequence derives from a man between 65 and 80 years old in good health and CMV-seropositive. The chain couples TRBV6-1 to TRBJ2-3; 8 bases match TRBD2. The source material was PBMCs. CDR3 coding DNA: TGTGCCAGCAGTGAAGTCAACGGGGGGGCTGGAGATACGCAGTATTTT. This gives the protein CASSEVNGGAGDTQYF.